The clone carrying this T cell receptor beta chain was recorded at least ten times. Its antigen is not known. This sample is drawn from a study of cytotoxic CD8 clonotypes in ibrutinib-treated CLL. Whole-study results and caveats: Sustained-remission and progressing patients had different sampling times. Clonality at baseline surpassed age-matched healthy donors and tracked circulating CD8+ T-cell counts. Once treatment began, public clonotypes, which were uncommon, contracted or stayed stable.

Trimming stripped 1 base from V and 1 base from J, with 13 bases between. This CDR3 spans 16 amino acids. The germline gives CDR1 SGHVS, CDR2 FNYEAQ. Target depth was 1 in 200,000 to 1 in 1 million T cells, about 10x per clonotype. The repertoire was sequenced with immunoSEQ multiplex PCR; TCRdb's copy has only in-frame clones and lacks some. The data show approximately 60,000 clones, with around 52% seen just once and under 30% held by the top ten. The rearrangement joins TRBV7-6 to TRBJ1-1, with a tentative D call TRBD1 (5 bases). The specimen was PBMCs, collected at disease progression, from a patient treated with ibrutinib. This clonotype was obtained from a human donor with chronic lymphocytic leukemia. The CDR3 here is CASSLGLGDWNTEAFF. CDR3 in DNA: TGTGCCAGCAGCTTAGGTTTGGGGGATTGGAACACTGAAGCTTTCTTT.